This TCR beta chain appears in the sequencing data of a study of blood T cell repertoires in COVID-19. This table comes from immunoSEQ multiplex PCR, and its TCRdb copy is limited to in-frame clones, with some not included. The sample carries some 210,000 clones, 70% to 90% recorded once. This CDR3 has 12 amino acids. Looked up from germline, CDR1 is SGHRS and CDR2 is YFSETQ. The V and J ends lost 7 bases and 8 bases respectively, with 12 bases between them. The specimen was PBMCs or T cells enriched from blood (not recorded which). The sequence came from a man aged 25 to 40 with acute COVID-19. This chain uses TRBV5-1 with TRBJ1-4, with D tentatively TRBD1 (6 bases). DNA for the CDR3: TGCGCCAGCCGACAGGCCGGCGAAAAACTGTTTTTT. This sequence encodes CASRQAGEKLFF.